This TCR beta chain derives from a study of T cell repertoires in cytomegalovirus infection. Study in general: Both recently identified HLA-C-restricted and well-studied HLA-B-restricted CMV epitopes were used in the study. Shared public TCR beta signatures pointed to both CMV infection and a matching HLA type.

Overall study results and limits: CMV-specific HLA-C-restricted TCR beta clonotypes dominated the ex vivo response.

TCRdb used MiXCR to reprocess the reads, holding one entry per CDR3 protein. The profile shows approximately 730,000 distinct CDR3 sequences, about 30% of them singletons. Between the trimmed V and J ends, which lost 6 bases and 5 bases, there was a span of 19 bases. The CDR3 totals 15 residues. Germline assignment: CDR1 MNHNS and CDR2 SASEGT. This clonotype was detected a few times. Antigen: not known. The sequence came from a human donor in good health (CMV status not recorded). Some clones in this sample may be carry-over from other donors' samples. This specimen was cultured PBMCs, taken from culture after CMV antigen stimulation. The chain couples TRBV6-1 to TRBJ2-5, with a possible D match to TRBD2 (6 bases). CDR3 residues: CASRFLSGRWETQYF. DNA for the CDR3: TGTGCCAGCAGGTTCCTCTCCGGGAGATGGGAGACCCAGTACTTC.